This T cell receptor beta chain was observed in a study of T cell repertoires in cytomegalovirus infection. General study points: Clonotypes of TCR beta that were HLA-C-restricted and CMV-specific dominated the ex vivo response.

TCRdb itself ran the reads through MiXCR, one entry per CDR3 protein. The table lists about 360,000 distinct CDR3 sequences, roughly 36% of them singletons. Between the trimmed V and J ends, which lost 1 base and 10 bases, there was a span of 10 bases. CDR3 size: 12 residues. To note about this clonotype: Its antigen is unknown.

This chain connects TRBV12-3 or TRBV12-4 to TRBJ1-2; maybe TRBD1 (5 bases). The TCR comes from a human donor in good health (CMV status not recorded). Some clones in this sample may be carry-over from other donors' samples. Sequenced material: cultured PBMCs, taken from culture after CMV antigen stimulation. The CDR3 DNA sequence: TGTGCCAGCAGTTTAGGGGGCACAGACTACACCTTC. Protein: CASSLGGTDYTF.